The 32 T cell receptor beta chains below were found in one sample sequenced in a study of PD-1 blockade in classical Hodgkin lymphoma. Sequencing used immunoSEQ multiplex PCR; TCRdb keeps in-frame clones, though not all of them. The data show 20,000 to 25,000 clones, approximately 94% seen once. Time point here: newly diagnosed, previously untreated cHL patient sample. The sequenced sample was peripheral blood mononuclear cells (PBMCs). The receptors were sampled from a human donor with classical Hodgkin lymphoma.

This clone came up once. V usage is TRBV9 and J usage is TRBJ2-1; 9 positions agree with TRBD2. CDR1 is SGDLS, CDR2 YYNGEE, per germline. Trimming removed 3 bases from V and 9 bases from J; junction bases left unmatched: 13. The CDR3 is 16 residues long. DNA of the CDR3: TGTGCCAGCAGCGCAACCATGGCGGGGGGGCTCAGTGAGCAGTTCTTC. Encoded protein: CASSATMAGGLSEQFF.

The chain joins TRBV6-1 to TRBJ2-3, with 12 bases that match TRBD2. CDR3 size: 16 residues. Per the germline V gene, CDR1 is MNHNS and CDR2 is SASEGT. With 3 bases clipped from V and 1 base from J, the junction kept 2 bases outside the gene matches. The CDR3 nucleotides read TGTGCCAGCAGTGAGTCTAGCGGGGGGGGCACAGATACGCAGTATTTT. This encodes CASSESSGGGTDTQYF.

The chain couples TRBV7-9 to TRBJ2-7; 7 nucleotides align to TRBD1. Per the germline V gene, CDR1 is SEHNR and CDR2 is FQNEAQ (reference sequence). V lost 5 bases, J lost 1 base, and 5 bases stayed unmatched. The CDR3 sequence is 14 residues long. This CDR3 reads CASSPRDRSYEQYF. DNA for the CDR3: TGTGCCAGCAGCCCCCGGGACAGATCCTACGAGCAGTACTTC.

This chain connects TRBV28 to TRBJ2-7; D gene uncertain. Trimming stripped 1 base from V and 2 bases from J, with 12 bases between. CDR3 size: 15 residues. CDR1 MDHEN and CDR2 SYDVKM come from the germline V gene. The chain's CDR3 is CASSLFPPGPYEQYF. The CDR3 DNA sequence: TGTGCCAGCAGTTTATTCCCTCCAGGTCCCTACGAGCAGTACTTC.

The V gene is TRBV19, the J gene TRBJ1-6; D gene uncertain. The germline CDR1 and CDR2 sequences are LNHDA and SQIVND (reference sequence). Trimming left V 2 bases short and J 0 bases short, with 2 bases between. This CDR3 has 14 amino acids. The CDR3 sequence is CASSIPSYNSPLHF. In nucleotides, the CDR3 is TGTGCCAGTAGTATACCCTCCTATAATTCACCCCTCCACTTT.

This clone was seen a handful of times. The V call is TRBV25-1, the J call TRBJ1-1; D gene unclear. The V gene's germline CDR1 is MGHDK and CDR2 SYGVNS. The CDR3 runs to 13 residues. Between the trimmed V and J ends, which lost 4 bases and 3 bases, there was a span of 9 bases. CDR3 nucleotides: TGTGCCAGCAGTGTTCATCGGGACACTGAAGCTTTCTTT. Translation gives CASSVHRDTEAFF.

This chain connects TRBV18 to TRBJ2-5, with D possibly matching TRBD2 (5 bases). Trimming removed 3 bases from V and 2 bases from J, with 7 bases in between. This CDR3 is 13 amino acids long. Germline V gene data show CDR1 as KGHSH and CDR2 as LQKENI. The CDR3 bases are TGTGCCAGCTCACCCGGAGGACAAGAGACCCAGTACTTC. Its translation is CASSPGGQETQYF.

The rearrangement links TRBV10-3 to TRBJ1-2; D uncertain. This CDR3 contains 16 residues. From germline, CDR1 is ENHRY and CDR2 SYGVKD. V lost 0 bases and J 5 bases, leaving 16 bases between the germline ends. The CDR3 spells CAISESEGRLGYGYTF. DNA for the CDR3: TGTGCCATCAGTGAGTCGGAAGGGAGGCTTGGGTATGGCTACACCTTC.

CDR3 bases: TGTGCCAGCAGCTTAGGGGCGACAGCGAACACTGAAGCTTTCTTT. Encoded protein: CASSLGATANTEAFF. V gene TRBV7-6 combines with J gene TRBJ1-1, with D possibly matching TRBD1 (5 bases). V lost 1 base to trimming and J lost 1 base, with 10 bases between them. The CDR3 consists of 15 residues. Germline assignment: CDR1 SGHVS and CDR2 FNYEAQ.

This rearrangement joins TRBV27 to TRBJ2-3, with unresolved D. Germline V gene data show CDR1 as MNHEY and CDR2 as SMNVEV (reference sequence). Trimming took 3 bases from V and 0 from J, leaving 13 bases between them. The length of the CDR3 is 16 residues. CDR3 coding DNA: TGTGCCAGCAGTTTGGTAGTGGCACCTAGCACAGATACGCAGTATTTT. This encodes CASSLVVAPSTDTQYF.

The rearrangement uses TRBV30 and TRBJ1-6; 9 bases are a match to TRBD1. In germline, CDR1 is GTSNPN, CDR2 SVGIG (reference sequence). The CDR3 contains 16 residues. Trimming removed 4 bases from V and 5 bases from J; junction bases left unmatched: 9. The CDR3 loop is CAWTQNTGGDNSPLHF. The CDR3 coding sequence is TGTGCCTGGACCCAAAATACAGGGGGCGATAATTCACCCCTCCACTTT.

V usage is TRBV9 and J usage is TRBJ1-5; D remains unclear. The CDR3 covers 15 residues. V was shortened by 0 bases and J by 9 bases, with 16 bases between the two germline ends. Germline V CDR1 and CDR2: SGDLS, YYNGEE. CDR3 sequence: CASSVGRGPNSPQHF. The CDR3 DNA reads TGTGCCAGCAGCGTAGGGAGAGGGCCCAATTCGCCCCAGCATTTT.

A word on this clone: Other DNA sequences in the same sample also yield this CDR3. This chain connects TRBV28 to TRBJ1-2; unclear D gene. The CDR3 loop spans 14 amino acids. The V end was cut by 3 bases, the J end by 0 bases, with 8 bases between. Looked up from germline, CDR1 is MDHEN and CDR2 is SYDVKM. The chain's CDR3 is CASSFPGANYGYTF. CDR3 nucleotides: TGTGCCAGCAGTTTCCCCGGCGCTAACTATGGCTACACCTTC.

The chain recombines TRBV11-2 with TRBJ2-2; 8 bases are a match to TRBD1. CDR1 SGHAT and CDR2 FQNNGV come from the germline V gene. V shed 1 base, J shed 5 bases, and the junction held 6 bases outside the gene matches. The CDR3 loop spans 16 amino acids. In nucleotides, the CDR3 is TGTGCCAGCAGCTTAGCCGGCAGGGGGCTAACCGGGGAGCTGTTTTTT. Its protein product is CASSLAGRGLTGELFF.

This clone was observed a single time. J is TRBJ2-3 and V is TRBV27, with TRBD2 matching over 7 bases. This CDR3 spans 16 amino acids. Germline V gene data show CDR1 as MNHEY and CDR2 as SMNVEV (reference sequence). With V trimmed by 2 bases and J by 0 bases, 5 bases remained unmatched. CDR3 in amino acids: CASSLKASGSTDTQYF. Here the CDR3 DNA reads TGTGCCAGCAGTTTAAAGGCTAGCGGTAGCACAGATACGCAGTATTTT.

The chain employs TRBV7-2 and TRBJ1-5; 9 bases are shared with TRBD1. This CDR3 spans 19 amino acids. Germline assignment: CDR1 SGHTA and CDR2 FQGNSA. The V gene end was trimmed by 4 bases and the J gene end by 0 bases; junction bases not matched to a gene: 13. CDR3 amino acids: CASSSIPGQGVGSNQPQHF. The CDR3, as DNA: TGTGCCAGCAGCTCAATTCCGGGACAGGGAGTGGGTAGCAATCAGCCCCAGCATTTT.

The chain has TRBV4-3 and TRBJ1-3; D ambiguous. The CDR3 runs 13 residues. With 4 bases removed from V and 6 bases from J, the gap between germline ends came to 10 bases. Germline lookup yields CDR1 LGHNA and CDR2 YSLEER. The CDR3 reads CASSPPGENTIYF. The DNA of the CDR3 is TGCGCCAGCAGCCCCCCCGGCGAAAACACCATATATTTT.

This clone qualifies as medium-sized (0.01 to 0.1%). The V call is TRBV14, the J call TRBJ2-7; D remains unclear. CDR1 is SGHDN, CDR2 FVKESK, per germline. Between the trimmed V and J ends, which lost 1 base and 1 base, there was a span of 8 bases. CDR3 length: 14 amino acids. The CDR3 protein is CASSQGLGSYEQYF. CDR3 sequence (DNA): TGTGCCAGCAGCCAAGGCCTGGGGTCCTACGAGCAGTACTTC.

The chain links TRBV6-5 to TRBJ1-4; D is uncertain. V was shortened by 5 bases and J by 7 bases, with 17 bases between the two germline ends. This CDR3 is built from 15 residues. Germline CDR1 reads MNHEY; CDR2 reads SVGAGI. For the CDR3, the DNA is TGTGCCAGCAGTCCAGGCCCAGCGAGGAGTGAAAAACTGTTTTTT. Protein: CASSPGPARSEKLFF.

This chain links TRBV11-2 with TRBJ1-6; TRBD1 matches at 7 bases. V dropped 5 bases and J dropped 10; count of bases not matched to a gene: 11. In germline, CDR1 is SGHAT, CDR2 FQNNGV. The CDR3 consists of 15 residues. CDR3 nucleotides: TGTGCCAGCAGCACCCGGGACAGCGGGTTCTCACCCCTCCACTTT. It translates to CASSTRDSGFSPLHF.

The chain recombines TRBV29-1 with TRBJ1-5; D unresolved. The CDR3 runs to 12 residues. The germline CDR1 and CDR2 sequences are SQVTM and ANQGSEA. V was pared by 4 bases and J by 5 bases, with 9 bases between. The CDR3 sequence: CSVGELDQPQHF. CDR3 DNA sequence: TGCAGCGTTGGGGAGTTGGATCAGCCCCAGCATTTT.

The chain links TRBV7-2 to TRBJ1-5; D gene unclear. CDR1 and CDR2 from the germline V gene are SGHTA and FQGNSA. The germline V and J ends were trimmed by 5 bases and 0 bases, with 8 bases remaining between them. The length of the CDR3 is 14 residues. The CDR3 spells CASSLTHSNQPQHF. CDR3 DNA sequence: TGTGCCAGCAGCCTGACCCATAGCAATCAGCCCCAGCATTTT.

The V and J genes are TRBV28 and TRBJ2-5; the D is unclear. This CDR3 is built from 12 residues. The germline V and J ends were trimmed by 5 bases and 1 base, with 5 bases remaining between them. The germline V gene encodes CDR1 MDHEN and CDR2 SYDVKM. The CDR3, as DNA: TGTGCCAGCAGTGAGGTCCAAGAGACCCAGTACTTC. It codes for CASSEVQETQYF.

The rearrangement links TRBV28 to TRBJ2-7; no definite D call. V lost 6 bases and J 3 bases, leaving 27 bases between the germline ends. The CDR3 totals 18 residues. The germline V gene encodes CDR1 MDHEN and CDR2 SYDVKM. The CDR3 here is CASSPLHGSLQWGYEQYF. Here the CDR3 DNA reads TGTGCCAGCAGCCCCCTTCACGGCTCGCTACAATGGGGCTACGAGCAGTACTTC.

The V and J genes are TRBV5-1 and TRBJ2-5; 11 nucleotides match TRBD2. V was pared by 7 bases and J by 3 bases, with 5 bases of the junction left unmatched. The CDR3 has 14 residues. Per the germline V gene, CDR1 is SGHRS and CDR2 is YFSETQ. In nucleotides, the CDR3 is TGCGCCAGCTCTTATAGCGGGGGGGAAGAGACCCAGTACTTC. Translated, it gives CASSYSGGEETQYF.

This clone occurred a few times. The chain uses TRBV7-8 and TRBJ2-3; 7 bases fit TRBD2. The CDR3 length is 17 residues. Germline CDR1 SGHVS, CDR2 FQNEAQ. The V segment lost 5 bases and the J segment 2 bases; nucleotides outside the gene matches: 13. In nucleotides, the CDR3 is TGTGCCAGCAGCCCAGATCTGGGGGGGGTTTTCACAGATACGCAGTATTTT. Residues: CASSPDLGGVFTDTQYF.

This chain connects TRBV4-2 to TRBJ2-2; D is ambiguous. CDR3 length: 16 amino acids. Trimming removed 4 bases from V and 0 bases from J, with 12 bases in between. Looked up from germline, CDR1 is LGHNA and CDR2 is YNFKEQ. The CDR3 protein is CASSPRLAANTGELFF. DNA of the CDR3: TGTGCCAGCAGCCCAAGATTGGCGGCGAACACCGGGGAGCTGTTTTTT.

The chain has TRBV25-1 and TRBJ1-4, with 11 bases that match TRBD1. The V gene end was trimmed by 1 base and the J gene end by 3 bases; junction bases not matched to a gene: 7. Germline V gene sequence: CDR1 MGHDK, CDR2 SYGVNS. CDR3 length equals 18 residues. The DNA of the CDR3 is TGTGCCAGCAGTGAATTCCGGGACAGGGGGTTGGCTAATGAAAAACTGTTTTTT. This sequence encodes CASSEFRDRGLANEKLFF.

J is TRBJ1-1 and V is TRBV6-5; no definite D call. This CDR3 region has 11 residues. V dropped 7 bases and J dropped 1 base, with 4 bases sitting between them. Germline V lookup: CDR1 MNHEY, CDR2 SVGAGI. The CDR3 DNA follows: TGTGCCAGCAAGCGGAACACTGAAGCTTTCTTT. Translating it yields CASKRNTEAFF.

The V and J genes are TRBV4-3 and TRBJ2-1, with a possible D match to TRBD2 (5 bases). The CDR3 covers 15 residues. Germline V gene sequence: CDR1 LGHNA, CDR2 YSLEER. V was clipped by 1 base and J by 7 bases, with 14 bases between them. The CDR3 region has the DNA TGCGCCAGCAGCCAAGGAGGGTTGGAGGTGAATGAGCAGTTCTTC. This gives the protein CASSQGGLEVNEQFF.

The chain employs TRBV25-1 and TRBJ2-7, with 9 bases that match TRBD2. The CDR3 runs 17 residues. J lost 1 base, V lost 4 bases, and 11 bases had no gene match. Germline V gene data show CDR1 as MGHDK and CDR2 as SYGVNS. The CDR3 DNA sequence: TGTGCCAGCAGTGTATCCGCGGGACTAGCCGGGTCCTACGAGCAGTACTTC. Encoded protein: CASSVSAGLAGSYEQYF.

CDR3 loop: CASSRGTGGAFF. In DNA form, the CDR3 reads TGCGCCAGCAGCCGAGGGACAGGGGGCGCTTTCTTT. The chain recombines TRBV4-1 with TRBJ1-1; 12 bases align to TRBD1. Trimming at V came to 4 bases and at J to 11 bases, leaving 2 bases not matched to a gene. The CDR3 extends over 12 amino acids. CDR1 and CDR2 from the germline V gene are MGHRA and YSYEKL.